One sample yielded the 29 T cell receptor beta chains listed below, sequenced in a study of blood T cell repertoires in COVID-19. The data were produced by immunoSEQ multiplex PCR, yet TCRdb's version contains in-frame clones alone and is incomplete. The sample lists fewer than 400,000 clones, approximately 90% seen once, with 3% to 5% in the top ten. What was sequenced was PBMCs or T cells enriched from blood (not recorded which). Receptors originate from a woman aged 25 to 39 who had been exposed to COVID-19.

This clone has at least ten counts. Here the CDR3 DNA reads TGTGCCAGCAGTTACGTTTCGGACTCTCCGTACGAGCAGTACTTC. Translating gives CASSYVSDSPYEQYF. V and J are TRBV6-6 and TRBJ2-7; weak D call: TRBD2 (5 bases). CDR1 MNHNY and CDR2 SVGAGI come from the germline V gene (reference sequence). The CDR3 is 15 residues long. V was pared by 2 bases and J by 4 bases, with 15 bases between.

This clone was counted between two and nine times. The chain recombines TRBV19 with TRBJ1-6; D may be TRBD1 (5 bases). The V end was cut by 3 bases, the J end by 6 bases, with 6 bases between. Germline CDR1 and CDR2: LNHDA and SQIVND (reference sequence). The CDR3 totals 13 residues. Written as DNA, the CDR3 is TGTGCCAGTAGTATGACAGCTAATTCACCCCTCCACTTT. Protein product: CASSMTANSPLHF.

The chain joins TRBV7-7 to TRBJ1-3; tentatively, D is TRBD1 (5 bases). V shed 4 bases and J shed 1 base, with 8 bases lying between them. The CDR3 contains 14 residues. Germline loops: CDR1 SSHAT, CDR2 FNYEAQ (reference sequence). In DNA, the CDR3 is TGTGCCAGCAGCTCAGGGTATTCTGGAAACACCATATATTTT. This translates into CASSSGYSGNTIYF.

The gene calls are TRBV7-6 and TRBJ2-7, with TRBD1 as a possible D gene (5 bases). Germline V gene sequence: CDR1 SGHVS, CDR2 FNYEAQ. V dropped 1 base and J dropped 0 bases, with 16 bases sitting between them. There are 17 residues in the CDR3. The CDR3, as DNA: TGTGCCAGCAGCTTAGATCTCAGCAGGGTATCCTCCTACGAGCAGTACTTC. Its protein is CASSLDLSRVSSYEQYF.

The rearrangement uses TRBV7-9 and TRBJ1-1; tentative D call: TRBD1 (5 bases). The CDR3 loop spans 15 amino acids. V lost 1 base, J lost 3 bases, and 12 bases lay in between. Germline V gives CDR1 SEHNR, CDR2 FQNEAQ (reference sequence). The CDR3 sequence is CASSLEPRQYTEAFF. CDR3 in DNA: TGTGCCAGCAGCTTAGAGCCCAGACAGTACACTGAAGCTTTCTTT.

This clone appeared many times. V usage is TRBV7-9 and J usage is TRBJ2-2; 8 bases are a match to TRBD2. Germline V CDR1 and CDR2: SEHNR, FQNEAQ (reference sequence). The CDR3 has 18 residues. With 1 base clipped from V and 4 bases from J, the junction kept 11 bases outside the gene matches. CDR3 DNA sequence: TGTGCCAGCAGCTTAGGTATCCCCGCTAGCGGGCCCACCGGGGAGCTGTTTTTT. Translation: CASSLGIPASGPTGELFF.

The chain has TRBV4-1 and TRBJ1-3; D possibly corresponds to TRBD1 (5 bases). Trimming shortened V by 2 bases and J by 0 bases, and 11 bases separated the two germline ends. Germline V gene lookup returns CDR1 MGHRA and CDR2 YSYEKL. The CDR3 contains 16 residues. Written as DNA, the CDR3 is TGCGCCAGCAGCCAACCGGGACTACCCTCTGGAAACACCATATATTTT. This gives the protein CASSQPGLPSGNTIYF.

This rearrangement joins TRBV3-1 (or the pseudogene TRBV3-2) to TRBJ1-2; possible D gene TRBD1, 5 bases. The CDR3 contains 17 residues. V dropped 4 bases and J dropped 2 bases, with 20 bases sitting between them. In germline, CDR1 is LGHDT, CDR2 YNNKEL (reference sequence). CDR3 protein: CASSPRRGVDMNYGYTF. The DNA of the CDR3 is TGTGCCAGCAGCCCAAGACGGGGGGTTGACATGAACTATGGCTACACCTTC.

V and J are TRBV7-9 and TRBJ1-1; a weak D match, TRBD1 (5 bases). Germline V gives CDR1 SEHNR, CDR2 FQNEAQ (reference sequence). CDR3 size: 15 residues. V lost 2 bases and J lost 1, with 11 bases in between. The CDR3, as DNA: TGTGCCAGCAGCTTAAAGCAGGGAGGGAACACTGAAGCTTTCTTT. It yields the protein CASSLKQGGNTEAFF.

In the case of this clone: This sample includes further DNA sequences coding for the same CDR3. The chain combines TRBV3-1 (or the pseudogene TRBV3-2) with TRBJ2-1, with D tentatively TRBD2 (6 bases). Trimming stripped 3 bases from V and 4 bases from J, with 10 bases between. Germline CDR1 is LGHDT and CDR2 is YNNKEL (reference sequence). The CDR3 is 14 amino acids. The DNA of the CDR3 is TGTGCCAGCAGCCAGACGGGACTTTACAATGAGCAGTTCTTC. Its translation: CASSQTGLYNEQFF.

The sample holds one count of this clone. The chain carries TRBV7-9 and TRBJ2-5; 7 positions agree with TRBD1. CDR3 length equals 14 residues. Germline lookup yields CDR1 SEHNR and CDR2 FQNEAQ (reference sequence). With V trimmed by 1 base and J by 7 bases, 6 bases remained unmatched. The CDR3 here is CASSLDKGAGTQYF. Here the CDR3 DNA reads TGTGCCAGCAGCTTAGATAAGGGGGCGGGGACCCAGTACTTC.

The CDR3 loop reads CASSSARGPGAGYTF. The DNA of the CDR3 is TGCGCCAGCAGCTCAGCCCGGGGCCCAGGGGCTGGCTACACCTTC. The rearrangement joins TRBV5-1 to TRBJ1-2; possibly TRBD1 for D (6 bases). V lost 3 bases and J 7 bases, leaving 19 bases between the germline ends. The CDR3 is 15 residues long. Germline-derived CDR1 and CDR2 are SGHRS and YFSETQ.

This clone was seen just once. The chain uses TRBV11-2 and TRBJ1-1; a possible D gene is TRBD1 (5 bases). With 3 bases removed from V and 0 bases from J, the gap between germline ends came to 23 bases. CDR3 length equals 19 residues. Germline loops: CDR1 SGHAT, CDR2 FQNNGV. CDR3 region: CASSFGQPYPRGVNTEAFF. In nucleotides, the CDR3 is TGTGCCAGCAGCTTTGGGCAGCCTTATCCCCGGGGGGTGAACACTGAAGCTTTCTTT.

The chain employs TRBV19 and TRBJ1-3; 9 nucleotides line up with TRBD1. Unmatched junction bases numbered 5, after V lost 2 bases and J lost 3 bases. Germline-derived CDR1 and CDR2 are LNHDA and SQIVND (reference sequence). The length of the CDR3 is 16 residues. The CDR3 here is CASSIPLTGGGNTIYF. The CDR3, as DNA: TGTGCCAGTAGTATACCCCTGACAGGGGGTGGAAACACCATATATTTT.

This clone was counted a single time. V is TRBV2 and J is TRBJ1-4, with TRBD1 matching 9 bases. The CDR3 consists of 15 residues. Trimming at V came to 6 bases and at J to 6 bases, leaving 8 bases not matched to a gene. Looked up from germline, CDR1 is SNHLY and CDR2 is FYNNEI. This chain's CDR3 is CASRGGTGRYEKLFF. The CDR3 DNA follows: TGTGCCAGCAGGGGGGGGACAGGGAGATATGAAAAACTGTTTTTT.

The chain uses TRBV10-2 and TRBJ1-4; no reliable D call. The V end lost 0 bases, the J end lost 4 bases, and 12 bases lay between the germline ends. Germline CDR1 and CDR2: WSHSY and SAAADI. This CDR3 has 16 residues. CDR3 sequence (DNA): TGCGCCAGCAGTGAGTCGACCGTCAGCGGTAATGAAAAACTGTTTTTT. Protein sequence: CASSESTVSGNEKLFF.

This chain uses TRBV12-3 or TRBV12-4 with TRBJ1-2, with TRBD1 as a possible D gene (5 bases). Deletions cut 5 bases from V and 7 bases from J, with 14 bases between. The CDR3 spans 13 residues. DNA of the CDR3: TGTGCCAGCAGTCCGTGGACATCGGGTGGCTACACCTTC. It yields the protein CASSPWTSGGYTF.

V usage is TRBV6-5 and J usage is TRBJ2-5; D may be TRBD1 (6 bases). With 6 bases removed from V and 5 bases from J, the gap between germline ends came to 13 bases. The CDR3 spans 13 residues. CDR1 and CDR2 (germline): MNHEY, SVGAGI. The CDR3 DNA is TGTGCCAGCAGCCGGACAGTTGAGGAGACCCAGTACTTC. It is translated as CASSRTVEETQYF.

The V and J genes are TRBV15 and TRBJ1-2, with 8 bases matching TRBD1. Trimming at V came to 3 bases and at J to 2 bases, leaving 2 bases not matched to a gene. The CDR3 runs to 14 residues. Germline CDR1 reads LNHNV; CDR2 reads YYDKDF (reference sequence). The CDR3 bases are TGTGCCACCAGCAGGCGGACAGGGAACTATGGCTACACCTTC. Protein product: CATSRRTGNYGYTF.

The chain uses TRBV11-3 and TRBJ2-7, with 11 nucleotides matching TRBD2. The J segment lost 2 bases and the V segment lost 5 bases, leaving 14 bases of the junction unmatched. The CDR3 spans 18 residues. The germline V gene has CDR1 SGHNT and CDR2 YENEEA. This chain's CDR3 is CASSQSGTSGSKTYEQYF. The CDR3 DNA follows: TGTGCCAGCAGCCAATCCGGGACTAGCGGTTCTAAAACCTACGAGCAGTACTTC.

V and J are TRBV12-3 or TRBV12-4 and TRBJ1-6; D might be TRBD1 (5 bases). The length of the CDR3 is 13 residues. V was shortened by 4 bases and J by 10 bases, with 11 bases between the two germline ends. The DNA of the CDR3 is TGTGCCAGCAGTTCCAGGGTCACCTCACCCCTCCACTTT. It is translated as CASSSRVTSPLHF.

V usage is TRBV7-2 and J usage is TRBJ1-2, with a tentative D call TRBD1 (5 bases). Trimming removed 0 bases at V and 6 bases at J, with 8 bases between. The CDR3 totals 13 residues. The germline gives CDR1 SGHTA, CDR2 FQGNSA. This CDR3 is CASSLAGAHGYTF. The CDR3 DNA reads TGTGCCAGCAGCTTAGCAGGGGCTCATGGCTACACCTTC.

Here the CDR3 reads CASSLIGEANYGYTF. CDR3 coding DNA: TGCGCCAGCAGCCTGATCGGGGAAGCTAACTATGGCTACACCTTC. The genes are TRBV5-1 and TRBJ1-2; no definite D call. This CDR3 is built from 15 residues. Germline loops: CDR1 SGHRS, CDR2 YFSETQ. V was clipped by 4 bases and J by 0 bases, with 13 bases between them.

This sequence joins TRBV2 and TRBJ1-2, with unresolved D. Between the trimmed V and J ends, which lost 4 bases and 8 bases, there was a span of 14 bases. CDR3 length equals 13 residues. Germline-derived CDR1 and CDR2 are SNHLY and FYNNEI. This CDR3 reads CASSAESRVGYTF. As DNA, the CDR3 is TGTGCCAGCAGTGCCGAGTCGAGGGTGGGCTACACCTTC. The variable domain in full, completed from reference TRBV2 and TRBJ1-2, reads EPEVTQTPSHQVTQMGQEVILRCVPISNHLYFYWYRQILGQKVEFLVSFYNNEISEKSEIFDDQFSVERPDGSNFTLKIRSTKLEDSAMYFCASSAESRVGYTFGSGTRLTVV.

This rearrangement joins TRBV9 to TRBJ1-6; 7 bases match TRBD1. The CDR3 is 15 residues long. Germline lookup yields CDR1 SGDLS and CDR2 YYNGEE. Trimming cost V 2 bases and J 7 bases; bases outside gene matches: 6. The CDR3 reads CASSVSGTENSPLHF. CDR3 bases: TGTGCCAGCAGCGTTAGCGGGACAGAGAATTCACCCCTCCACTTT.

CDR3 region: CASSQDWPRMNTGELFF. In nucleotides, the CDR3 is TGCGCCAGCAGCCAAGATTGGCCCCGAATGAACACCGGGGAGCTGTTTTTT. This chain joins TRBV4-3 and TRBJ2-2; D ambiguous. This CDR3 comprises 17 residues. The germline V gene encodes CDR1 LGHNA and CDR2 YSLEER. The V and J ends lost 0 bases and 1 base respectively, with 12 bases between them.

The chain combines TRBV29-1 with TRBJ1-1; perhaps TRBD1 as D (6 bases). Germline values: CDR1 SQVTM, CDR2 ANQGSEA. V gave up 3 bases and J gave up 4 bases, with 9 bases separating them. The CDR3 has 12 amino acids. The CDR3 loop is CSVEKTGTEAFF. In DNA, the CDR3 is TGCAGCGTTGAGAAGACAGGCACTGAAGCTTTCTTT.

In the case of this clone: The same CDR3 arises from other DNA sequences in this sample as well. The chain couples TRBV9 to TRBJ1-2, with D possibly matching TRBD1 (5 bases). The CDR3 runs 13 residues. The V end lost 0 bases, the J end lost 5 bases, and 8 bases lay between the germline ends. Germline loops: CDR1 SGDLS, CDR2 YYNGEE. CDR3 DNA sequence: TGTGCCAGCAGCGTAGCAGGGAATTATGGCTACACCTTC. Its translation is CASSVAGNYGYTF.

The chain joins TRBV9 to TRBJ1-4; 10 bases fit TRBD1. This CDR3 is built from 15 residues. CDR1 is SGDLS and CDR2 is YYNGEE in the germline V gene. V lost 2 bases and J lost 8; bases outside the gene matches: 6. The CDR3 DNA reads as TGTGCCAGCAGCGTCGCACCGGGACAGGGGGAAAAACTGTTTTTT. This sequence encodes CASSVAPGQGEKLFF.